Described below is a single T cell receptor beta chain sequence and its context. Antigen unknown. This CDR3 has 14 amino acids. V lost 4 bases to trimming and J lost 2 bases, with 12 bases between them. The germline V gene encodes CDR1 SGHNT and CDR2 YYREEE (reference sequence). This sample stems from a study of T cells in Graves' hyperthyroidism and ophthalmopathy. Lactation, pregnancy, other autoimmune disease or uncontrolled infection excluded patients. RNA transcripts yielded amplified TCR beta CDR3 regions. A first-round RT-PCR of the TCR CDR3 used the HTBI primer set. One entry per CDR3 protein results from TCRdb running MiXCR on the multiplex PCR reads. This table holds about 360,000 distinct CDR3 sequences, 13% found once. Study-level results: Ophthalmopathy cases were set apart from stable hyperthyroidism by a 13 V-J model.

The source material was blood. V gene TRBV5-4 combines with J gene TRBJ2-5; D may correspond to TRBD1 or TRBD2 (5 bases each). This TCR was recovered from a woman in her late teens or twenties with Graves' hyperthyroidism. CDR3 sequence reads: CASSARDGQETQYF. CDR3 DNA sequence: TGTGCCAGCAGCGCCCGGGACGGACAAGAGACCCAGTACTTC.